This T cell receptor beta chain emerged from a study of cytomegalovirus exposure and HLA in healthy donors (dated by TCRdb to 2016 to 2017). About the study as a whole: An earlier analysis of 550 to 700 of the donors reported approximately 290 Gb of sequence data and 117 million unique TCR beta sequences from around 200 million T cells. An early release that covered about 600 HLA-typed donors contained about 300 gigabases of sequencing data and 75 million to 100 million unique TCR sequences. Of the roughly 400 genotyped donors, approximately 80% fell in the genetic ancestry cluster associated with self-reported Caucasian donors. The aim of the study was to test whether cataloging public T cell receptors could identify signatures of past pathogen exposure. The study profiled the T cell repertoires of hundreds of subjects by immunosequencing and related them to cytomegalovirus serostatus. Along with the roughly 700-subject first cohort, a separate validation cohort of over a hundred different subjects was used. High-throughput TCR immunosequencing, statistical association of individual TCRs with disease status, and machine learning were combined to predict cytomegalovirus infection status. A later analysis re-analyzed previously published TCR beta repertoires from several hundred donors and added high-resolution HLA genotyping to study TCR occurrence patterns. Rather than using new phenotypic data, the later analysis identified candidate immune exposures from TCR beta sequences and from how often those sequences occurred across donors. An earlier analysis of more than 450 of the donors used high-throughput TCR beta sequencing to judge whether each TCR beta V gene segment behaved as functional or pseudogenic. Donor age, sex, ethnicity and CMV serostatus were collected together with the repertoire data. A later genetic analysis used genome-wide SNP genotypes for about 60% of the roughly 700 donors, treating that subset as a discovery cohort. Every discovery cohort repertoire had been produced on one sequencing platform. HLA typing covered class I and class II loci at four-digit resolution. The number of typed donors differed by locus: about 629-630 for A, B, C, DRB1 and DQB1; roughly 510 for DQA1; fewer than 610 for DPA1; and some 470 for DPB1. About five DR-DQ haplotypes were handled as single units for association and clustering, since linkage in the cohort was strong. Among almost 400 genotyped donors of the cohort, an average of 235,054 unique TCR beta nucleotide sequences were sequenced per donor, around 20% of them non-productive. Study-wide findings and limitations: According to a later analysis, TCR association rates differed among HLA loci, with DRB1 alleles showing the most associated TCRs and HLA-C alleles showing the fewest. Sequencing depth was assumed to be roughly uniform across donors in the presence/absence analyses, though that assumption may not hold. Some IMGT-functional V segments, including TRBV6-2 and TRBV6-3, could not be told apart with the 87-base-pair reads, so those segments were excluded. Linkage disequilibrium might explain the correlated functional status among segregating V segments, but an unknown experimental factor could not be ruled out. A later genetic analysis associated a missense DCLRE1C variant with V-gene and J-gene trimming of TCR beta chains, and an independent cohort replicated the association. Only TCR beta chains were sequenced in this cohort, and the absence of alpha or paired-chain data limited detectable features. Because some donors lacked HLA typing at each locus, the association tests relied only on the typed subset. A later analysis found that most CMV-associated TCR beta chains appeared HLA-restricted, with HLA associations seemingly driven largely by CMV exposure. The classifier was reported to diagnose cytomegalovirus status with high specificity and sensitivity in both the original and validation cohorts. According to a later genetic analysis, donors in an Asian-associated ancestry cluster had fewer N-insertions in productive TCRs than the approximately 690-donor mean. A cluster of highly shared sequence variants was judged likely to represent a technical artifact of the sequencing pipeline. Because counts were too low, approximately 15 rarely observed V segments, including chromosome 9 orphons, were excluded from the earlier analysis of around 590 of the donors. Across donors, most TCR sequences were observed very rarely, whereas some public TCRs were present in many individuals. Specific HLA alleles were associated with over 15,000 TCR beta sequences at a false discovery rate of 0.05 in a later analysis. The study gave a list of more than 150 TCR beta chains associated with cytomegalovirus. A further reported finding was that TCR beta sequences accurately predicted the HLA-A and HLA-B alleles for most subjects in the first cohort. CMV serostatus was the only immune exposure information available for the cohort. When HLA alleles, especially DR and DQ, strongly co-occurred, TCR associations were difficult to assign to individual alleles. In a later analysis, HLA-associated TCR beta chains showed more clonal expansion and lower generation probabilities than non-associated chains that were equally common. It was suggested by the authors that the approach could potentially be generalized to other disease states and immunological phenotypes. In an earlier analysis of 587 of the donors, most TCR beta V segments appeared in productive rearrangements about 87% or about 30% of the time, broadly matching IMGT annotations. A later analysis reported that several top co-occurrence clusters appeared linked to parvovirus B19, influenza, CMV and Epstein-Barr virus. Three of the identified cytomegalovirus-associated TCR beta chains were confirmed in vitro to be specific for cytomegalovirus antigens.

Trimmed from V: 3 bases; trimmed from J: 0 bases; junction bases lacking a gene match: 7. The germline V gene (reference sequence) supplies CDR1 LNHDA and CDR2 SQIVND. Including cysteine and phenylalanine, the CDR3 has 17 amino acids. The only DNA kept is the CDR3, 51 bases in frame from the first base. On this clone: There is no known antigen for this receptor. There are no base qualities to consult, and no much larger clone falls within one base.

The cohort comprised fewer than 700 healthy bone marrow donors. At the time of sampling, all cohort members were nominally healthy, though unrecorded immune exposures were likely present. The donor was CMV seronegative and was included in the group of over 300 seronegative cohort members. Each donor provided a peripheral blood sample, and peripheral blood mononuclear cells were used for TCR beta sequencing. Genomic DNA extraction from the blood cell samples was performed with the Qiagen DNeasy Blood Extraction Kit. The library was prepared using the immunoSEQ multiplex PCR assay. For the multiplex PCR, a mixture combining 60 forward primers for TCR Vbeta segments and 13 reverse primers for TCR Jbeta segments was used. Amplification of the CDR3 region of rearranged TCR beta genes was performed with a multiplex PCR assay on genomic DNA. The Illumina HiSeq System was used to sequence the amplified TCR beta libraries as 87-base-pair reads. The study's processing was this. A later analysis counted about 80 million unique TCR beta chains across the approximately 700 repertoires, and roughly 10 million of these chains were shared by at least two donors. To remove PCR and sequencing errors, raw reads were error-corrected and collapsed into unique sequences using a nearest-neighbor algorithm that merged closely related sequences. To assign V, D and J gene segments, CDR3 sequences were aligned to IMGT reference sequences. For a sequence to be retained, a match of at least six nucleotides to both a V gene segment and a J gene segment was required. A rearrangement counted as productive if the CDR3 had no stop codons and remained in frame with V and J, and every other rearrangement counted as non-productive. Following IMGT convention, CDR3 was defined as the stretch from the second conserved V-encoded cysteine up to the conserved J-encoded phenylalanine. The earlier analysis of approximately 590 of the donors excluded any sequence lacking an unambiguous match to a single V gene segment. In an earlier analysis of approximately 500 of the donors, a V segment was called functional when productive rearrangements were above 56.7%, and segregating when the standard deviation between donors exceeded 5%. A statistical classification framework was developed to diagnose cytomegalovirus status using the catalog of TCR beta chain sequences. In a later analysis, V and J genes were assigned by comparing TCR nucleotide sequences against IMGT/GENE-DB human TR gene sequences. Using the TCRdist pipeline, a later analysis assigned CDR3 sequences along with most-parsimonious VDJ recombination scenarios. A later analysis defined each TCR beta chain by its CDR3 amino acid sequence plus V-gene family, and excluded reads lacking a unique V-gene family. As a way to deal with suspected cross-contamination and a sequencing artifact, a later analysis dropped more than 500 nucleotide sequences that were highly shared and had low generation probability. In a later analysis, a clonal expansion index was calculated for each public chain from normalized within-repertoire ranks of inferred template counts. In a later analysis, generation probabilities were computed using a VDJ recombination model fitted to out-of-frame rearrangements, and the results were checked against IGoR. In a later analysis, TCR-TCR, TCR-HLA and TCR-CMV co-occurrence was scored with hypergeometric tests, and a repertoire-size bias correction was applied to TCR pairs. In a later analysis, false discovery rates were estimated by permuting HLA or CMV assignments 20 times. In a later analysis, co-occurring TCRs were grouped using DBSCAN, and TCRdist sequence similarity was added for clustering within HLA-allele-positive subsets. Repertoires with fewer than 30,000 or more than 120,000 public chains were left out of co-occurrence clustering, as were a few repertoires with anomalous nucleotide sharing. What TCRdb holds here is the immuneACCESS table cut down to in-frame rearrangements. Part of the clones is not present; checked against another copy, under half of the missing clones reflect an unresolved V gene, and the others are unexplained. The V and J calls and the clone size are those of that table, but D and trimming were determined from the DNA. The sample includes 90,000 to 100,000 clones, with about three quarters observed a single time. The top ten hold around 1.5% of the sample.

The sequence links TRBV19 to TRBJ1-2, with 10 junctional bases fitting TRBD1. This TCR was sampled from a man aged 40-55 years in good health and CMV-seronegative. The sequenced material came from PBMCs. The nucleotide sequence reads as follows: TGTGCCAGTAGTATTGGACAGGGGGGACTTCCTAACTATGGCTACACCTTC. This sequence encodes CASSIGQGGLPNYGYTF.